This T cell receptor (beta chain) derives from a study of human T cells and chemical hapten exposure. Study at large: Cases of alopecia areata, totalis or universalis occurred in a predominantly female patient group.

Time point: pre-sensitization, week 0. The treatment is: therapeutic diphenylcyclopropenone sensitization with weekly scalp DPC. People who gave samples had alopecia, were 18 to 70 years old, and were suitable for DPC. Within the library, unique molecular identifiers were attached to each individual cDNA molecule. TCRdb called the RACE reads again in MiXCR, with one record for every CDR3 protein. The sample shows roughly 90,000 distinct CDR3 sequences, roughly 9.1% of them seen only once. CDR3 length: 13 residues. Germline CDR1 and CDR2: MDHEN and SYDVKM. Trimming shortened V by 5 bases and J by 4 bases, and 11 bases separated the two germline ends. On this clonotype itself: What it binds is not known.

Study results and caveats: Compared to controls, expanded TCRs made significantly more large clusters of similar CDR3s.

The receptor was isolated from a woman aged 40 to 50 with alopecia areata. Some clones in this sample may be carry-over from other donors' samples. V and J are TRBV28 and TRBJ1-2; D call uncertain. Sequencing was performed on whole blood, taken in connection with sensitization to the hapten diphenylcyclopropenone (DPC). CDR3: CASSLPASYGYTF. In nucleotides, the CDR3 is TGTGCCAGCAGTCTACCCGCGAGCTATGGCTACACCTTC.